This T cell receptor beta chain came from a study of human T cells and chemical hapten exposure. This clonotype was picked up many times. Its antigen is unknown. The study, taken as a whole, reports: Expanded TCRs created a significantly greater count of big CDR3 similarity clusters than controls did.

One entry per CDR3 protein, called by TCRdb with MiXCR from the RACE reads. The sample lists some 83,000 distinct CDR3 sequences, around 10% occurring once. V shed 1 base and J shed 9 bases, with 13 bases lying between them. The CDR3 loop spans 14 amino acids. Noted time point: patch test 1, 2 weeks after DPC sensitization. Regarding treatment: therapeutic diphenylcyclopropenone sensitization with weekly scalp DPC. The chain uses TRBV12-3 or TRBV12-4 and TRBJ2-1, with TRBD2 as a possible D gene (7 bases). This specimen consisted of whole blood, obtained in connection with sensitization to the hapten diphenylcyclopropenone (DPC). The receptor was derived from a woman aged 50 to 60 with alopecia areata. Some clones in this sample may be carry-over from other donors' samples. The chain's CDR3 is CASSLVGGHGEQFF. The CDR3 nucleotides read TGTGCCAGCAGTTTAGTGGGGGGGCATGGTGAGCAGTTCTTC.